The TCR beta chain under discussion was sequenced for a study of blood T cell repertoires in COVID-19. The overall study: Acute-phase and convalescent COVID-19 samples originated in the United States, Italy and Spain.

Clones were sequenced by immunoSEQ multiplex PCR, and TCRdb holds only the in-frame ones, with some missing. The sample shows some 200,000 clones, almost 90% of them seen only once. The sequencing sample was made of peripheral blood. The sequence was collected from a young man with active or convalescent COVID-19.

The CDR3 reads CATANTGLGPDTQYF. The DNA of the CDR3 is TGTGCCACCGCAAATACGGGTCTAGGCCCAGATACGCAGTATTTT. This chain links TRBV6-5 with TRBJ2-3; D is undetermined. CDR3 length equals 15 residues. Between the trimmed V and J ends, which lost 10 bases and 4 bases, there was a span of 21 bases. Germline V CDR1 and CDR2: MNHEY, SVGAGI.